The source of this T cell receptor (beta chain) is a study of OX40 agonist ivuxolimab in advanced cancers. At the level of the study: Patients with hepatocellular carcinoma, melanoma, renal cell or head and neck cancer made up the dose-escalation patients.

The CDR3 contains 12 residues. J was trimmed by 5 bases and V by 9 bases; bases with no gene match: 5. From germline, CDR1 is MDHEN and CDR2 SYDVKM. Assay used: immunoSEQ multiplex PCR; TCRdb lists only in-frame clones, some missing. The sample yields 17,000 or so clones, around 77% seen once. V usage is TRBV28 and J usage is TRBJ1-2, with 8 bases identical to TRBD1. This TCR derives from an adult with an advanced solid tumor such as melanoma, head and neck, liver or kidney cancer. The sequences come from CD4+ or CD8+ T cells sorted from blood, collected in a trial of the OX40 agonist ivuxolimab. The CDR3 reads CASTGGFYGYTF. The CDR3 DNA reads TGTGCCAGTACAGGGGGTTTTTATGGCTACACCTTC.